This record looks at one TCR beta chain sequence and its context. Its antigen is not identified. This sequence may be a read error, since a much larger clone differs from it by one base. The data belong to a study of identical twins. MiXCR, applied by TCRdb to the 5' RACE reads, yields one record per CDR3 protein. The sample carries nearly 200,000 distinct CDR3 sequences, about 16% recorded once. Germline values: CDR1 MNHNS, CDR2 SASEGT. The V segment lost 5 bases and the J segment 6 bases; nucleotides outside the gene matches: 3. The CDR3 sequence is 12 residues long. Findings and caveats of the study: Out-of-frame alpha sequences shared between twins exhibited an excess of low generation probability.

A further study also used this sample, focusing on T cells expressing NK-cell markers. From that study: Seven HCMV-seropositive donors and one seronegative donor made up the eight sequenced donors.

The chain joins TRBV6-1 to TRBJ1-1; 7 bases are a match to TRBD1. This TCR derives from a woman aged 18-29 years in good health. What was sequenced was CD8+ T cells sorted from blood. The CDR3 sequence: CASSQGGPEAFF. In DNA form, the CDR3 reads TGTGCCAGCAGTCAAGGGGGCCCTGAAGCTTTCTTT.